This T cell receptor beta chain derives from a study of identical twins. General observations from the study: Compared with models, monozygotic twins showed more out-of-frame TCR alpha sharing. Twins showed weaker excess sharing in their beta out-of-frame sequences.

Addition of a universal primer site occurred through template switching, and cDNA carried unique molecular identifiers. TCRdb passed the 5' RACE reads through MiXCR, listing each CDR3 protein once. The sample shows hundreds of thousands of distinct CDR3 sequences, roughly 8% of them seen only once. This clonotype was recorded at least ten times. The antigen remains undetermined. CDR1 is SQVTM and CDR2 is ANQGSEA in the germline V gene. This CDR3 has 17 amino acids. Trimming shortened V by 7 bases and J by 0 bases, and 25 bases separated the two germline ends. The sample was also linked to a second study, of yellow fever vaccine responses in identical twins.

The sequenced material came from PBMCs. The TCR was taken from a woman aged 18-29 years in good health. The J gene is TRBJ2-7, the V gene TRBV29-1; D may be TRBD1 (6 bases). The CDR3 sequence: CSAGPIQTGRSSYEQYF. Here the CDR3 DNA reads TGCAGCGCCGGCCCCATACAGACAGGCAGGAGCTCCTACGAGCAGTACTTC.